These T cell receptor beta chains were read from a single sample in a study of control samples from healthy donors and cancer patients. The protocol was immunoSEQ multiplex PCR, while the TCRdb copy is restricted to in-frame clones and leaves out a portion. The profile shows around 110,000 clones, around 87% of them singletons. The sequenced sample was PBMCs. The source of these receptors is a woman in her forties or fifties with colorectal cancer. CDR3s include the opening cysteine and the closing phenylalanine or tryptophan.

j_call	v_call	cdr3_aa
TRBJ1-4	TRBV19	CATRTGPNEKLFF
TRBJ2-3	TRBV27	CASSLRTPYTSTDTQYF
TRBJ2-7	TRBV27	CASSFGGPGEQYF
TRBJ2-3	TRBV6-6	CASSPNEPTDTQYF
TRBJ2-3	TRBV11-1	CASSSSDRLDTQYF
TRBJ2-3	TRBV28	CASVGTGPRFEQYF
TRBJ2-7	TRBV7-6	CASSPGTGNYEQYF
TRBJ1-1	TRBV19	CASRMGVGTPNTEAFF
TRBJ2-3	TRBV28	CASSPPPKDTQYF
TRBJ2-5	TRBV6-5	CASRPGGRETQYF
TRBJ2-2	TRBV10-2	CASSGQGANGELFF
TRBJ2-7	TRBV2	CASGMEAGRTYEQYF
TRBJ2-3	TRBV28	CASGSTDTQYF
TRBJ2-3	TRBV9	CASSVRTSLLSTDTQYF
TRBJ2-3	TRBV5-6	CASSNGHITSTDTQYF
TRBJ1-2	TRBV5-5	CASSLTPGRPVDGYTF
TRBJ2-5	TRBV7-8	CASSLDLTRRETQYF
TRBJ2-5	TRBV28	CASSLGHKETQYF
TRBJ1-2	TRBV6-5	CASSRRQASGYGYTF
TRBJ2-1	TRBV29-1	CSVGSVHEQFF
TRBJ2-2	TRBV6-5	CASSRRRESNGELFF
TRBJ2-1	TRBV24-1	CATSDSGDLSYNEQFF
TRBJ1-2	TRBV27	CASSLSIPGNYGYTF
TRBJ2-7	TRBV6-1	CASSEGAGTGDYEQYF
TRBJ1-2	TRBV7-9	CASSLAARNYGYTF
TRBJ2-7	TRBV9	CASSPNIQGWYEQYF